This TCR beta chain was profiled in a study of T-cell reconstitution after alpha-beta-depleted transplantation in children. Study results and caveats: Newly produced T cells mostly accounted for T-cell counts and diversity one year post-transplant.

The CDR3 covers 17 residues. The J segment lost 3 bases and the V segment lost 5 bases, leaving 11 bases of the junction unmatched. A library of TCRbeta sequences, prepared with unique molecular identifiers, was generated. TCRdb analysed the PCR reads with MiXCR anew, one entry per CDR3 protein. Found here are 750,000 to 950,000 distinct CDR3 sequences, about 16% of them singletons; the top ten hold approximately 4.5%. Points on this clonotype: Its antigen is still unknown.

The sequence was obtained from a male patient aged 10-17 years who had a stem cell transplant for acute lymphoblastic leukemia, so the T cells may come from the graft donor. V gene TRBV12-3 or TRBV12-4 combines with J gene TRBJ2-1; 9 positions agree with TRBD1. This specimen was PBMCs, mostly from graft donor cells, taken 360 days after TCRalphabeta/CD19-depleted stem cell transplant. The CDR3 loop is CASSKFSQGARYNEQFF. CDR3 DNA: TGTGCCAGCAGTAAGTTCTCACAGGGGGCTCGCTACAATGAGCAGTTCTTC.